This T cell receptor beta chain was sequenced in a study of control samples from healthy donors and cancer patients. Measured with immunoSEQ multiplex PCR; TCRdb has only the in-frame clones, and not every one. The data contain 150,000 to 200,000 clones, 90% to 95% of them singletons. The CDR3 totals 16 residues. Germline loops: CDR1 SGHTS, CDR2 YDEGEE. The J segment lost 8 bases and the V segment lost 4 bases, leaving 10 bases of the junction unmatched. The TCR comes from a man between 18 and 35 years old in good health. V is TRBV5-8 and J is TRBJ1-6; 9 nucleotides agree with TRBD1. What was sequenced was blood. The chain's CDR3 is CASSPGPGQGYSPLHF. Written as DNA, the CDR3 is TGTGCCAGCAGCCCCGGCCCGGGACAGGGATATTCACCCCTCCACTTT.